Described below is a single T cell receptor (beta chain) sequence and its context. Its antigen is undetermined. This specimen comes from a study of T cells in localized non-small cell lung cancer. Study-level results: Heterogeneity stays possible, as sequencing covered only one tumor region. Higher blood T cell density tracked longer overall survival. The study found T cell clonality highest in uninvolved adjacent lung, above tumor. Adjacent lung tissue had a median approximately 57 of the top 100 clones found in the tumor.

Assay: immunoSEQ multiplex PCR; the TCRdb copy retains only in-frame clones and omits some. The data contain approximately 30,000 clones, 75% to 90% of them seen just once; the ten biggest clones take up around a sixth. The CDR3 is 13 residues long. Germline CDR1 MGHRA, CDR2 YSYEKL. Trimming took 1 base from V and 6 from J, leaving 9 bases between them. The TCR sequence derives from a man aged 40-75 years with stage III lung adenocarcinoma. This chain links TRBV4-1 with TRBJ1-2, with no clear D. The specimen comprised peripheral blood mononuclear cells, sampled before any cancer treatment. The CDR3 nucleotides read TGCGCCAGCAGCCAAGTGGGGTTGGATGGCTACACCTTC. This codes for CASSQVGLDGYTF.